This passage covers 3 T cell receptor beta chains from one sample sequenced in a study of T cell repertoires in cytomegalovirus infection. In TCRdb, the reads were re-called with MiXCR into one record per CDR3 protein. Of fewer than 900,000 distinct CDR3 sequences listed, 25% to 30% are singletons. No antigens are known for them. This material consisted of cultured CD8+ T cells from PBMCs, taken from culture after CMV antigen stimulation. All receptors derive from a human donor in good health (CMV status not recorded). Some clones in this sample may be carry-over from other donors' samples.

This clonotype was detected only a few times. V and J are TRBV7-3 and TRBJ1-4; D is uncertain. CDR1 and CDR2 (germline): SGHTA, FQGTGA. Trimming stripped 5 bases from V and 0 bases from J, with 13 bases between. The CDR3 covers 16 residues. The CDR3 bases are TGTGCCAGCAGCCACTCTAGGGTGGCAACTAATGAAAAACTGTTTTTT. This encodes CASSHSRVATNEKLFF.

In its sample, this clonotype was seen once. The chain employs TRBV25-1 and TRBJ1-2, with D possibly matching TRBD1 (5 bases). This CDR3 comprises 14 residues. Trimming left V 7 bases short and J 4 bases short, with 16 bases between. Germline CDR1 MGHDK, CDR2 SYGVNS. The CDR3, as DNA: TGTGCCAGCACCCTCACAGGTTCCCTCTATGGCTACACCTTC. It codes for CASTLTGSLYGYTF.

This clonotype has just a few counts. CDR3 protein: CASGPTGTGFEGDTEAFF. The CDR3 DNA is TGCGCCAGCGGGCCTACCGGGACAGGGTTTGAGGGGGACACTGAAGCTTTCTTT. The chain links TRBV10-2 to TRBJ1-1; 9 bases are a match to TRBD1. V shed 8 bases and J 3 bases; nucleotides not matched to a gene: 19. Germline CDR1 reads WSHSY; CDR2 reads SAAADI. CDR3 length equals 18 residues.